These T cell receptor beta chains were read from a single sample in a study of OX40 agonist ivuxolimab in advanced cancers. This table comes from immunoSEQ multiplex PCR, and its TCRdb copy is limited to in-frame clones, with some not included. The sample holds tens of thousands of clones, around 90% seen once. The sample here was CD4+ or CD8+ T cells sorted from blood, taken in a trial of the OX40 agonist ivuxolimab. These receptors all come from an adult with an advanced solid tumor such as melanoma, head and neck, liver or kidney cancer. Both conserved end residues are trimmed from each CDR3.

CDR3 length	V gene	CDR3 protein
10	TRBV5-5	ASSAQGNTIY
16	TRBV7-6	ASSSRLAGSPSSYEQY
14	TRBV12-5	ASGLVTSGSSYEQY
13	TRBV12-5	ASGLTTSGSSEQY
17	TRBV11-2	ASSLDGPGTSGVSYEQY
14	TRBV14	ASSRGARSSGNTIY
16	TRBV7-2	ASSRPSGIYESTDTQY
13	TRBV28	ASSPAGGHREKLF
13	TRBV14	ASSQTGGASYEQY
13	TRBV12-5	ASGLGQGRDTEAF
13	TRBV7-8	ASSTQQGINTEAF
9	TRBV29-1	SVGGTYEQY
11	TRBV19	ALGGDGHYEQY
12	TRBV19	ASKVRASNTEAF
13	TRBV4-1	ASSQEAGLSYGYT
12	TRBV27	ASSLGRSYNEQF
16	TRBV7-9	ASRPSPKRRQGGAEAF
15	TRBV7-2	ASSPAYQGTGEETQY
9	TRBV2	ASSDASSQY
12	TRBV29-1	SVELSSGANVLT
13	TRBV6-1	ASNTGFLGNQPQH
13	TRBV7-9	ASSYRPDRAETQY
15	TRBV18	ASSPSGLNGAYNEQF
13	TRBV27	ASSFSGTAKDTQY
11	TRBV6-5	ASSGAITGELF
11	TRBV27	ASRQVFGGLAF
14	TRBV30	AWRPVGGGNTDTQY
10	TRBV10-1	AIRGPSYEQY
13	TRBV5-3	ARSMPRRSSYEQY
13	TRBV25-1	ASSEPGQGTNEQF